The sample holds a few counts of the clone carrying this T cell receptor (beta chain). What it binds is not known. Deletions cut 5 bases from V and 5 bases from J, with 15 bases between. Germline CDR1 and CDR2: LNHNV and YYDKDF (reference sequence). The CDR3 has 14 amino acids. These data originate in a study of T cells after posttransplantation cyclophosphamide. Whole-study findings and limits: Donor CD8+ memory clones often dominated recipient blood repertoires at later times. Tissue-infiltrating T cells from skin or gut overlapped little with blood T cells.

Only in-frame clones appear in the TCRdb table, and some are missing; sequencing was by immunoSEQ multiplex PCR. The record shows about 15,000 clones for this sample, with no singletons present. Cyclophosphamide on days +3 and +4 followed busulfan-fludarabine conditioning and a marrow graft. V and J are TRBV15 and TRBJ1-1; D possibly corresponds to TRBD1 (5 bases). The sequence was collected from a female patient aged 40-49 years who received an allogeneic stem cell transplant from a related donor, was CMV-positive, and had no GVHD. The T cells may come from the graft donor. The material was PBMCs, obtained 950 to 1,200 days after allogeneic stem cell transplant with posttransplant cyclophosphamide. CDR3 DNA sequence: TGTGCCACCAGCTATTATGGGGGGAGTACTGAAGCTTTCTTT. The encoded protein is CATSYYGGSTEAFF.